This TCR beta chain emerged from a study of blood T cell repertoires in COVID-19. Study information: Researchers got acute and convalescent COVID-19 samples from the United States, Italy and Spain. T cells, B-cell-depleted T cells, or PBMCs provided the cDNA or gDNA that served as material.

The germline CDR1 and CDR2 sequences are SEHNR and FQNEAQ (reference sequence). V lost 2 bases, J lost 7 bases, and 11 bases lay in between. The CDR3 runs to 14 residues. In the original analysis: Estimated nucleated cell counts came from reference gene primer amplification. TCRdb's table, derived via immunoSEQ multiplex PCR, lists solely in-frame clones and lacks some. The DNA was the basis for D and trimming; V, J and clone size are from that table. Of about 250,000 clones in the sample, just over 85% were seen once. The source is an elderly man with acute or convalescent COVID-19. The chain recombines TRBV7-9 with TRBJ1-4; D is unclear. Material: peripheral blood. CDR3 nucleotides: TGTGCCAGCAGCTTAATCGGAGTTCGTGAAAAACTGTTTTTT. It codes for CASSLIGVREKLFF.